This record covers a single TCR beta chain. Its antigen is as yet unknown. This sample is part of a study of cytomegalovirus exposure and HLA in healthy donors. V shed 3 bases and J 8 bases; nucleotides not matched to a gene: 12. The CDR3 sequence is 16 residues long. Germline CDR1 SGHDN, CDR2 FVKESK. The primer mix had 60 Vbeta and 13 Jbeta primers. Repertoires were generated with immunoSEQ multiplex PCR, while TCRdb's copy carries only in-frame clones and drops some. Among 150,000 or so clones, roughly 79% were seen once, and the ten largest hold about 1.6%. Study-wide results and caveats: In a later analysis, productive TCRs from donors in an Asian-associated ancestry cluster reportedly carried fewer N-insertions than the cohort mean.

Sample: PBMCs. The V gene is TRBV14, the J gene TRBJ2-1, with TRBD2 identical over 8 bases. This clonotype originated in a middle-aged man in good health and CMV-seronegative. CDR3 sequence (DNA): TGTGCCAGCAGCCAGACAGCGGGAGAACCCGCAGATGAGCAGTTCTTC. It yields the protein CASSQTAGEPADEQFF.